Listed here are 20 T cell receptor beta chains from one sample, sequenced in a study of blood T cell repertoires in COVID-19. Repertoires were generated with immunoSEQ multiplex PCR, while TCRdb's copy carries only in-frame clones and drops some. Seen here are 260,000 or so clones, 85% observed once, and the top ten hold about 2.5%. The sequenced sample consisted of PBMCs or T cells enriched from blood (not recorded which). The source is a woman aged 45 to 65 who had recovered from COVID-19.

The CDR3 spells CASMWGIYNEQFF. In nucleotides, the CDR3 is TGTGCCAGCATGTGGGGCATCTACAATGAGCAGTTCTTC. V usage is TRBV7-8 and J usage is TRBJ2-1; tentative D call: TRBD1 (5 bases). This CDR3 spans 13 amino acids. Germline values: CDR1 SGHVS, CDR2 FQNEAQ. V lost 7 bases, J lost 3 bases, and 10 bases lay in between. Together with reference TRBV7-8 and TRBJ2-1, the CDR3 gives the full variable domain: GAGVSQSPRYKVAKRGQDVALRCDPISGHVSLFWYQQALGQGPEFLTYFQNEAQLDKSGLPSDRFFAERPEGSVSTLKIQRTQQEDSAVYLCASMWGIYNEQFFGPGTRLTVL.

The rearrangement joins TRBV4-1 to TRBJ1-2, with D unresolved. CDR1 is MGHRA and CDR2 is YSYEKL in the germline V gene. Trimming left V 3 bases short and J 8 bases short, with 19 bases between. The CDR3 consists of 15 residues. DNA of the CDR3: TGCGCCAGCAGCCAGGCCTCCCCACCAGGCTCCGGCTACACCTTC. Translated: CASSQASPPGSGYTF.

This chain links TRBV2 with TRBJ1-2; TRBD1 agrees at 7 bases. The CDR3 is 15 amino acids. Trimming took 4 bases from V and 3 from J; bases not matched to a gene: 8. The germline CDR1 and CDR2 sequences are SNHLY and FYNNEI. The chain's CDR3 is CASSAKTGNHYGYTF. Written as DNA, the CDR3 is TGTGCCAGCAGTGCCAAGACAGGGAATCACTATGGCTACACCTTC.

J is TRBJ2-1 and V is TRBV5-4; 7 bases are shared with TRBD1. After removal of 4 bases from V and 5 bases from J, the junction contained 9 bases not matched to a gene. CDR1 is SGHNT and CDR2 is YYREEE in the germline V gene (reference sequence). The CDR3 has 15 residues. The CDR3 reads CASSDEGTVHNEQFF. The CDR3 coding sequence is TGTGCCAGCAGCGACGAAGGGACAGTACACAATGAGCAGTTCTTC. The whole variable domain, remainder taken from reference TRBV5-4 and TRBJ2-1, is ETGVTQSPTHLIKTRGQQVTLRCSSQSGHNTVSWYQQALGQGPQFIFQYYREEENGRGNFPPRFSGLQFPNYSSELNVNALELDDSALYLCASSDEGTVHNEQFFGPGTRLTVL.

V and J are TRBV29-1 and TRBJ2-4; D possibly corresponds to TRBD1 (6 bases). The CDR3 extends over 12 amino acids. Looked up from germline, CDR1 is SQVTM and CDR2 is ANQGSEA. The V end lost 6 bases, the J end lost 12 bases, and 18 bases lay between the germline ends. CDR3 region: CSVRTASYGQYF. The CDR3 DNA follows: TGCAGCGTCCGGACAGCAAGTTACGGTCAGTACTTC.

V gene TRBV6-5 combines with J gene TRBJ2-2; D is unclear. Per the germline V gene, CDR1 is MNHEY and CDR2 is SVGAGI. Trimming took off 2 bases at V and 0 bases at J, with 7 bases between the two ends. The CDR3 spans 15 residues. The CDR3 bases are TGTGCCAGCAGTTACGCAGTGGCGAACACCGGGGAGCTGTTTTTT. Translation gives CASSYAVANTGELFF.

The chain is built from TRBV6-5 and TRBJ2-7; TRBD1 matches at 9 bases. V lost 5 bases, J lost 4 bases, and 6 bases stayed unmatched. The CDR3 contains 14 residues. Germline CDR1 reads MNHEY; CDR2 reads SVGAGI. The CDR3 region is CASSTGTGKYEQYF. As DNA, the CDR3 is TGTGCCAGCAGTACCGGGACAGGGAAATACGAGCAGTACTTC.

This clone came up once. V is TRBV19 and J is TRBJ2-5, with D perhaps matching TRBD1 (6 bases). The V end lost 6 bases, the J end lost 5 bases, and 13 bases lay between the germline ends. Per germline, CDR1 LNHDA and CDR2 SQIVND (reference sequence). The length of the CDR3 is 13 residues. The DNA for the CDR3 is TGTGCCAGTAGCCAGACAGGAGTTGAGACCCAGTACTTC. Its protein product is CASSQTGVETQYF.

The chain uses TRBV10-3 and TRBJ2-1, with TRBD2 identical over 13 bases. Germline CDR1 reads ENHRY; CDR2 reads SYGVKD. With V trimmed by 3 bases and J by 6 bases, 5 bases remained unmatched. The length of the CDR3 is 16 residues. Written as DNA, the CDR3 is TGTGCCATCAGTGAAAGGACTAGCGGGAGAGGCAATGAGCAGTTCTTC. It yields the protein CAISERTSGRGNEQFF.

CDR3 sequence (DNA): TGTGCCAGCAGCCCACAGGGGAACGGAGAGACCCAGTACTTC. Its protein product is CASSPQGNGETQYF. J is TRBJ2-5 and V is TRBV7-3; 7 bases map to TRBD1. The CDR3 is 14 amino acids. Germline CDR1 is SGHTA and CDR2 is FQGTGA. Unmatched junction bases numbered 7, after V lost 5 bases and J lost 4 bases.

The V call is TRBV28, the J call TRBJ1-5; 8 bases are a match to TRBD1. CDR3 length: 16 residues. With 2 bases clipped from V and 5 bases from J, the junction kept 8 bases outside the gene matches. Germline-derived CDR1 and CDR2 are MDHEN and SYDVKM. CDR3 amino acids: CASSLRTGNVDQPQHF. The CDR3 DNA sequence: TGTGCCAGCAGTTTACGGACAGGGAATGTTGATCAGCCCCAGCATTTT. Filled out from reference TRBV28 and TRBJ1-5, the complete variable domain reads DVKVTQSSRYLVKRTGEKVFLECVQDMDHENMFWYRQDPGLGLRLIYFSYDVKMKEKGDIPEGYSVSREKKERFSLILESASTNQTSMYLCASSLRTGNVDQPQHFGDGTRLSIL.

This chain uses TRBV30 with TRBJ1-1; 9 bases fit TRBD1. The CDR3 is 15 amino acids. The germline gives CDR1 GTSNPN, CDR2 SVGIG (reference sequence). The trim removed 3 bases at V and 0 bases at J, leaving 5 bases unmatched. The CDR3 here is CAWRVGTGLNTEAFF. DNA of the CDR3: TGTGCCTGGAGGGTGGGGACAGGGCTGAACACTGAAGCTTTCTTT.

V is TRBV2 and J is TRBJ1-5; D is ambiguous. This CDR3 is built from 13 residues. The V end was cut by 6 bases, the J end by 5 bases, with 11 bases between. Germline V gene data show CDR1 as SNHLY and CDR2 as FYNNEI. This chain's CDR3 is CASSGELDQPQHF. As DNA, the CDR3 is TGTGCCAGCAGCGGGGAGTTGGATCAGCCCCAGCATTTT.

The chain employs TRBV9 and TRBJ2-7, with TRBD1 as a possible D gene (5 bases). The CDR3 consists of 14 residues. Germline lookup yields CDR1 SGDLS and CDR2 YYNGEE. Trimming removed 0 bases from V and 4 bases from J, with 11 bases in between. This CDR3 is CASSVEAGSYEQYF. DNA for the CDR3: TGTGCCAGCAGCGTAGAGGCAGGGTCTTACGAGCAGTACTTC.

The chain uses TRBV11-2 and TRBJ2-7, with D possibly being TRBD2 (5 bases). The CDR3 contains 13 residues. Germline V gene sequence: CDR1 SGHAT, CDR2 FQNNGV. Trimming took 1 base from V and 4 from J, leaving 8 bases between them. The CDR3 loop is CASSLAGFYEQYF. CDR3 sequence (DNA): TGTGCCAGCAGCTTAGCGGGGTTTTACGAGCAGTACTTC.

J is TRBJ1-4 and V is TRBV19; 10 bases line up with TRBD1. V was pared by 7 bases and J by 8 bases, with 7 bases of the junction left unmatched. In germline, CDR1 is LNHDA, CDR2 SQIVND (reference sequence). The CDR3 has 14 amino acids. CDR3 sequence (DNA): TGTGCCAGTAACCGGGACAGGGGAGAAGAAAAACTGTTTTTT. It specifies CASNRDRGEEKLFF.

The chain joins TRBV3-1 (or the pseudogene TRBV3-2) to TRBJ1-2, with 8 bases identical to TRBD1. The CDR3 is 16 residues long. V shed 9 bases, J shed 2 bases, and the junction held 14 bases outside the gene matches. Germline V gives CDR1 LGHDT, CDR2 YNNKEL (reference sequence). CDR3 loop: CARRQFWDRKNYGYTF. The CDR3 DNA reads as TGTGCCAGACGACAGTTTTGGGACAGGAAGAACTATGGCTACACCTTC.

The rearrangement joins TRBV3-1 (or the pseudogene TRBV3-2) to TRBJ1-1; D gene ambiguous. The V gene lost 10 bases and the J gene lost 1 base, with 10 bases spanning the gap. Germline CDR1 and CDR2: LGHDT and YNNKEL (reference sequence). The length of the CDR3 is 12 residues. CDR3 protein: CATGRGNTEAFF. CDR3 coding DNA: TGTGCCACCGGACGGGGGAACACTGAAGCTTTCTTT.

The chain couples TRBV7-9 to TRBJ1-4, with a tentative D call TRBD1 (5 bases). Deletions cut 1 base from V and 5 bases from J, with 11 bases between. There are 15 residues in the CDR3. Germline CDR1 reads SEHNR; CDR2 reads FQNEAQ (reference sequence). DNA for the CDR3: TGTGCCAGCAGCTTAGGCTGGCAGGGAAATGAAAAACTGTTTTTT. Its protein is CASSLGWQGNEKLFF.

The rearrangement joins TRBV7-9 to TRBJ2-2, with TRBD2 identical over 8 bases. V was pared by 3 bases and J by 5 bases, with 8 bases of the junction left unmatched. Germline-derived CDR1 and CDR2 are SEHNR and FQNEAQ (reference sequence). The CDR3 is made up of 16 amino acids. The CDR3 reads CASSLASAGDTGELFF. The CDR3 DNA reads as TGTGCCAGCAGCTTGGCCTCAGCGGGGGATACCGGGGAGCTGTTTTTT.